Below are 29 T cell receptor beta chains sequenced from a single sample in a study of PD-1 blockade in classical Hodgkin lymphoma (dated by TCRdb to the early 2020s). The sample's time point label, in plain terms: cycle 1 day 1 (C1D1), immediately before nivolumab initiation. All trial patients had relapsed after autologous stem cell transplantation, with cohorts A, B and C differing in prior brentuximab vedotin exposure. The library was produced with the immunoSEQ multiplex PCR assay. This immuneACCESS table, as held by TCRdb, lists in-frame sequences with V and J called but not all clones. Of the missing ones, under half trace to an unresolved V gene in checked studies; the others have no known cause. The sample table contains some 17,000 clones; only one count was recorded for more than 60% of them. The ten largest clones add up to 3.5% to 5% of the sample. The specimen comprised peripheral blood mononuclear cells (PBMCs), sampled at baseline. Receptors originate from a human donor with classical Hodgkin lymphoma.

This rearrangement joins TRBV7-9 to TRBJ1-6; D remains ambiguous. CDR1 and CDR2 from the germline V gene are SEHNR and FQNEAQ (reference sequence). Trimming left V 1 base short and J 7 bases short, with 5 bases between. This CDR3 has 13 amino acids. The CDR3 region is CASSLGINSPLHF. Written as DNA, the CDR3 is TGTGCCAGCAGCTTAGGAATAAATTCACCCCTCCACTTT.

CDR3 sequence (DNA): TGTGCCAGCAGGGGGGGACTCCCCGGCAGTGAGCAGTTCTTC. This encodes CASRGGLPGSEQFF. The chain recombines TRBV6-5 with TRBJ2-1; weak D call: TRBD2 (6 bases). In germline, CDR1 is MNHEY, CDR2 SVGAGI. V lost 6 bases and J 9 bases, leaving 18 bases between the germline ends. The CDR3 loop spans 14 amino acids.

The chain employs TRBV30 and TRBJ2-7, with D unresolved. The CDR3 is 14 residues long. Germline V CDR1 and CDR2: GTSNPN, SVGIG (reference sequence). V was trimmed by 2 bases and J by 3 bases, leaving 14 bases between them. The DNA of the CDR3 is TGTGCCTGGAGTTTTGCGGCCGCGGTCTACGAGCAGTACTTC. Translating gives CAWSFAAAVYEQYF.

This sequence joins TRBV9 and TRBJ2-1, with 14 bases matching TRBD2. Trimming cost V 4 bases and J 5 bases; bases outside gene matches: 8. Germline lookup yields CDR1 SGDLS and CDR2 YYNGEE. CDR3 length: 17 amino acids. In DNA, the CDR3 is TGTGCCAGCAGCATAGGACTAGCGGGAGGAGTAAACAATGAGCAGTTCTTC. It encodes CASSIGLAGGVNNEQFF.

The chain combines TRBV18 with TRBJ1-4; 9 positions agree with TRBD1. Unmatched junction bases numbered 1, after V lost 2 bases and J lost 6 bases. CDR3 size: 14 residues. Germline CDR1 and CDR2: KGHSH and LQKENI. The CDR3 DNA follows: TGTGCCAGCTCACCAGGGACAGGGCATGAAAAACTGTTTTTT. Its translation is CASSPGTGHEKLFF.

This rearrangement joins TRBV7-2 to TRBJ2-3; TRBD2 matches at 7 bases. The V gene end was trimmed by 0 bases and the J gene end by 6 bases; junction bases not matched to a gene: 12. The CDR3 totals 17 residues. Germline CDR1 is SGHTA and CDR2 is FQGNSA. The CDR3 DNA reads as TGTGCCAGCAGCTTAGCCAGGGTGGGAGGGCCTGGCGATACGCAGTATTTT. This codes for CASSLARVGGPGDTQYF.

This rearrangement joins TRBV6-5 to TRBJ1-3; 7 nucleotides align to TRBD1. V was pared by 2 bases and J by 2 bases, with 3 bases of the junction left unmatched. Germline values: CDR1 MNHEY, CDR2 SVGAGI. The CDR3 consists of 15 residues. CDR3 amino acids: CASSYRDSPGNTIYF. CDR3 nucleotides: TGTGCCAGCAGTTACAGGGACAGCCCTGGAAACACCATATATTTT.

The chain is built from TRBV6-1 and TRBJ2-7; the match to TRBD2 covers 8 bases. CDR1 and CDR2 from the germline V gene are MNHNS and SASEGT. The CDR3 length is 15 residues. V trimming: 5 bases; J trimming: 5 bases; junction bases outside the gene matches: 11. The CDR3 sequence is CASSPPPGLANEQYF. CDR3 nucleotides: TGTGCCAGCAGTCCTCCCCCCGGACTAGCAAACGAGCAGTACTTC.

The CDR3, as DNA: TGTGCCAGCAGTTCAACGGGGCTGGGGACTGAAGCTTTCTTT. It is translated as CASSSTGLGTEAFF. The V and J genes are TRBV6-1 and TRBJ1-1; possibly TRBD1 for D (5 bases). This CDR3 has 14 residues. V was clipped by 5 bases and J by 5 bases, with 15 bases between them. CDR1 and CDR2 from the germline V gene are MNHNS and SASEGT.

This chain links TRBV10-2 with TRBJ2-6; 10 nucleotides match TRBD2. This CDR3 has 19 residues. Trimming cost V 1 base and J 1 base; bases outside gene matches: 7. Germline CDR1 WSHSY, CDR2 SAAADI. This chain's CDR3 is CASSEWLAGAFSGANVLTF. CDR3 coding DNA: TGCGCCAGCAGTGAGTGGCTAGCGGGGGCTTTTTCTGGGGCCAACGTCCTGACTTTC.

The chain is built from TRBV7-9 and TRBJ1-2; maybe TRBD1 (6 bases). V was clipped by 6 bases and J by 2 bases, with 19 bases between them. Per germline, CDR1 SEHNR and CDR2 FQNEAQ (reference sequence). CDR3 length equals 16 residues. CDR3 region: CASSHEPTGPNYGYTF. CDR3 bases: TGTGCCAGCAGTCACGAACCTACAGGGCCCAACTATGGCTACACCTTC.

This clone was counted only a few times. The chain links TRBV4-1 to TRBJ2-5; no firm D call. Germline-derived CDR1 and CDR2 are MGHRA and YSYEKL. CDR3 length: 15 amino acids. V was pared by 1 base and J by 4 bases, with 13 bases between. CDR3 loop: CASSQGGYPTETQYF. In nucleotides, the CDR3 is TGCGCCAGCAGCCAAGGCGGCTACCCGACAGAGACCCAGTACTTC.

The V call is TRBV4-3, the J call TRBJ1-1; 7 positions match TRBD1. The CDR3 length is 15 residues. V gave up 4 bases and J gave up 0 bases; unmatched junction bases: 5. Germline CDR1 reads LGHNA; CDR2 reads YSLEER. The CDR3 protein is CASSLQTGLNTEAFF. CDR3 DNA: TGCGCCAGCAGCCTTCAGACAGGGTTGAACACTGAAGCTTTCTTT.

This rearrangement joins TRBV10-3 to TRBJ1-1; 7 bases align to TRBD1. Trimming removed 10 bases from V and 0 bases from J; junction bases left unmatched: 5. CDR3 length: 13 residues. Germline V gene lookup returns CDR1 ENHRY and CDR2 SYGVKD. The CDR3 here is CATGQSMNTEAFF. DNA of the CDR3: TGTGCCACGGGACAGTCGATGAACACTGAAGCTTTCTTT.

The V and J genes are TRBV5-1 and TRBJ2-7; 8 positions match TRBD2. The CDR3 contains 15 residues. With V trimmed by 2 bases and J by 2 bases, 6 bases remained unmatched. Germline values: CDR1 SGHRS, CDR2 YFSETQ. CDR3: CASSFLSGETYEQYF. As DNA, the CDR3 is TGCGCCAGCAGCTTCCTTAGCGGGGAGACCTACGAGCAGTACTTC.

J is TRBJ1-1 and V is TRBV25-1, with D possibly being TRBD1 (5 bases). The CDR3 totals 15 residues. Germline V gene data show CDR1 as MGHDK and CDR2 as SYGVNS. The germline V and J ends were trimmed by 1 base and 6 bases, with 15 bases remaining between them. CDR3 protein: CASSEWGGGDAEAFF. The CDR3 DNA follows: TGTGCCAGCAGTGAATGGGGCGGGGGAGACGCTGAAGCTTTCTTT.

The gene calls are TRBV4-2 and TRBJ1-3; 11 nucleotides align to TRBD1. Germline trimming cut 0 bases from V and 2 bases from J; bases unmatched to any gene: 15. CDR3 size: 21 residues. Germline V gene data show CDR1 as LGHNA and CDR2 as YNFKEQ. This CDR3 is CASSQDIGQGAQRSPGNTIYF. The DNA for the CDR3 is TGTGCCAGCAGCCAAGATATTGGACAGGGGGCCCAAAGGTCTCCTGGAAACACCATATATTTT.

This clone has only a few counts. The chain recombines TRBV19 with TRBJ1-1, with D perhaps TRBD1 (5 bases). This CDR3 is built from 13 residues. Germline CDR1 LNHDA, CDR2 SQIVND (reference sequence). V shed 5 bases and J shed 4 bases, with 11 bases lying between them. In DNA, the CDR3 is TGTGCCAGTAGTTCCCTCGGGGGCACTGAAGCTTTCTTT. The encoded protein is CASSSLGGTEAFF.

This clone was picked up a small number of times. The chain uses TRBV6-5 and TRBJ2-5; 8 positions match TRBD1. CDR3 length: 13 residues. V was clipped by 4 bases and J by 6 bases; unmatched bases: 4. In germline, CDR1 is MNHEY, CDR2 SVGAGI. This CDR3 is CASSLGRGQTQYF. The CDR3 DNA reads as TGTGCCAGCAGTTTGGGCAGGGGGCAGACCCAGTACTTC.

The chain couples TRBV27 to TRBJ2-1, with TRBD2 identical over 12 bases. The V gene end was trimmed by 3 bases and the J gene end by 8 bases; junction bases not matched to a gene: 2. Germline loops: CDR1 MNHEY, CDR2 SMNVEV (reference sequence). This CDR3 comprises 14 residues. The CDR3 nucleotides are TGTGCCAGCAGTTTCCTAGCGGGAGGGGATGAGCAGTTCTTC. Amino acid sequence: CASSFLAGGDEQFF.

This chain joins TRBV6-1 and TRBJ1-5, with a weak D call TRBD1 (5 bases). Germline V gene data show CDR1 as MNHNS and CDR2 as SASEGT. V was shortened by 6 bases and J by 0 bases, with 12 bases between the two germline ends. The CDR3 covers 15 residues. The CDR3, as DNA: TGTGCCAGCAGAGAGGGGCCCTATAGCAATCAGCCCCAGCATTTT. This encodes CASREGPYSNQPQHF.

The rearrangement uses TRBV19 and TRBJ2-3, with D perhaps matching TRBD1 or TRBD2 (5 bases each). Germline CDR1 reads LNHDA; CDR2 reads SQIVND (reference sequence). Trimming took 1 base from V and 6 from J, leaving 8 bases between them. The CDR3 is 13 residues long. Here the CDR3 DNA reads TGTGCCAGTAGTATAGCTGGGGGTGATACGCAGTATTTT. Translating gives CASSIAGGDTQYF.

The chain uses TRBV5-5 and TRBJ2-1; TRBD1 is a possible D gene (5 bases). This CDR3 has 15 residues. The germline V gene has CDR1 SGHKS and CDR2 YYEKEE (reference sequence). Trimming took 0 bases from V and 3 from J, leaving 10 bases between them. The CDR3 sequence is CASSLGPGFYNEQFF. The CDR3 DNA is TGTGCCAGCAGCTTGGGGCCAGGGTTCTACAATGAGCAGTTCTTC.

This chain joins TRBV5-6 and TRBJ1-2; D possibly corresponds to TRBD1 (5 bases). V was pared by 5 bases and J by 8 bases, with 19 bases between. The length of the CDR3 is 14 residues. Per the germline V gene, CDR1 is SGHDT and CDR2 is YYEEEE. CDR3 nucleotide sequence: TGTGCCAGCAGACAACCGGGACGGGGCGGCGGCTACACCTTC. Encoded protein: CASRQPGRGGGYTF.

This clone was observed a handful of times. The chain uses TRBV7-8 and TRBJ2-7, with D tentatively TRBD1 (8 bases). The germline V gene has CDR1 SGHVS and CDR2 FQNEAQ. There are 16 residues in the CDR3. The ends were cut back, 5 bases at V and 4 bases at J, with 21 bases in the middle. CDR3 in DNA: TGTGCCAGCAGCCCCCAGGGGGCAGCGGGGACGTACGAGCAGTACTTC. It translates to CASSPQGAAGTYEQYF.

The chain links TRBV25-1 to TRBJ2-5, with D possibly matching TRBD2 (6 bases). Germline loops: CDR1 MGHDK, CDR2 SYGVNS. Trimming cost V 5 bases and J 5 bases, with 15 bases left between them. This CDR3 has 14 amino acids. Here the CDR3 reads CASSIGGWTETQYF. CDR3 in DNA: TGTGCCAGCAGTATAGGAGGGTGGACGGAGACCCAGTACTTC.

The chain combines TRBV2 with TRBJ1-1, with D unresolved. Trimming pared 10 bases from V and 2 bases from J, leaving 14 bases between. This CDR3 contains 13 residues. CDR1 and CDR2 from the germline V gene are SNHLY and FYNNEI. DNA of the CDR3: TGTGCCACCGGGAAAGAAACAAACACTGAAGCTTTCTTT. Residues: CATGKETNTEAFF.

The rearrangement uses TRBV5-1 and TRBJ2-3; 10 bases agree with TRBD2. This CDR3 is 15 amino acids long. The V gene end was trimmed by 4 bases and the J gene end by 4 bases; junction bases not matched to a gene: 6. Looked up from germline, CDR1 is SGHRS and CDR2 is YFSETQ. The CDR3 sequence: CASSRRTSGADTQYF. CDR3 nucleotide sequence: TGCGCCAGCAGCAGAAGGACTAGCGGCGCAGATACGCAGTATTTT.

This clone was detected a few times. The CDR3 protein is CASSLAPSQTSTDTQYF. The CDR3 DNA reads TGTGCCAGCAGCTTAGCGCCTTCACAGACCAGCACAGATACGCAGTATTTT. This sequence joins TRBV7-8 and TRBJ2-3; D gene ambiguous. The CDR3 sequence is 17 residues long. V dropped 0 bases and J dropped 0 bases, with 13 bases sitting between them. The germline gives CDR1 SGHVS, CDR2 FQNEAQ.